These 5 T cell receptor beta chains were sequenced from one sample in a study of monozygotic twins with cystic fibrosis. Here immunoSEQ multiplex PCR was the method, and the copy in TCRdb shows in-frame clones only, minus some. The profile covers tens of thousands of clones, with just under 90% appearing a single time and less than 1.5% taken by the ten largest. Sample: blood. Receptors originate from a woman in her thirties with cystic fibrosis.

The CDR3: CASSLDARANGYTF. The CDR3 nucleotides read TGCGCCAGCAGCTTGGATGCCAGGGCGAATGGCTACACCTTC. The V and J genes are TRBV5-1 and TRBJ1-2; TRBD1 is a possible D gene (5 bases). Germline-derived CDR1 and CDR2 are SGHRS and YFSETQ. V dropped 0 bases and J dropped 6 bases, with 12 bases sitting between them. The CDR3 consists of 14 residues. The full variable domain, rest sourced from reference TRBV5-1 and TRBJ1-2, is KAGVTQTPRYLIKTRGQQVTLSCSPISGHRSVSWYQQTPGQGLQFLFEYFSETQRNKGNFPGRFSGRQFSNSRSEMNVSTLELGDSALYLCASSLDARANGYTFGSGTRLTVV.

This chain connects TRBV6-4 to TRBJ2-2; D unresolved. The V gene lost 6 bases and the J gene lost 0 bases, with 5 bases spanning the gap. Germline-derived CDR1 and CDR2 are MRHNA and SNTAGT. The CDR3 length is 13 residues. The CDR3 reads CASSPTNTGELFF. CDR3 coding DNA: TGTGCCAGCAGCCCCACGAACACCGGGGAGCTGTTTTTT.

This chain connects TRBV19 to TRBJ2-6; a possible D gene is TRBD2 (6 bases). The germline V gene has CDR1 LNHDA and CDR2 SQIVND (reference sequence). There are 18 residues in the CDR3. The ends were cut back, 10 bases at V and 0 bases at J, with 22 bases in the middle. CDR3 coding DNA: TGTGCCAATCTCCTGTGGCCGGGAGTCTGCTCTGGGGCCAACGTCCTGACTTTC. Amino acids: CANLLWPGVCSGANVLTF.

The chain employs TRBV29-1 and TRBJ2-3, with TRBD2 as a possible D gene (5 bases). Trimming shortened V by 6 bases and J by 2 bases, and 6 bases separated the two germline ends. The CDR3 extends over 11 amino acids. The germline V gene has CDR1 SQVTM and CDR2 ANQGSEA. DNA for the CDR3: TGCAGCGTGGACTTCACAGATACGCAGTATTTT. Translating gives CSVDFTDTQYF.

This chain uses TRBV23-1 with TRBJ1-4; D remains ambiguous. TRBV23-1 is filed as an ORF, its function uncertain. The CDR3 loop spans 16 amino acids. The V and J ends lost 2 bases and 8 bases respectively, with 18 bases between them. The CDR3 bases are TGCGCCAGCAGTCAACCAGATCTGATCGGTGGGGAAAAACTGTTTTTT. Amino acid sequence: CASSQPDLIGGEKLFF.